Presented here are 17 T cell receptor beta chains from one specimen sequenced in a study of read filtering for tumor transcriptome and immune sequencing. The library was built from about 370 ng RNA with molecular barcoded adaptors for alpha/delta and beta/gamma chains. One entry per CDR3 protein, called by TCRdb with MiXCR from the reads. The sample carries tens of thousands of distinct CDR3 sequences, roughly 20% recorded once. The sample comprised a population of CD138-negative cells sorted from bone marrow. These receptors all come from a donor at least 40 years old with multiple myeloma.

This clonotype counts as medium-sized. The CDR3: CSVDLAGITDTQYF. The CDR3 bases are TGCAGCGTTGACCTAGCCGGGATCACAGATACGCAGTATTTT. The rearrangement joins TRBV29-1 to TRBJ2-3; TRBD2 is a possible D gene (5 bases). CDR3 length: 14 amino acids. Trimming left V 3 bases short and J 2 bases short, with 12 bases between. CDR1 is SQVTM and CDR2 is ANQGSEA in the germline V gene.

Ten or more counts support this clonotype. CDR3 loop: CSARMLAGGSSYNEQFF. Here the CDR3 DNA reads TGCAGTGCTAGGATGTTAGCGGGGGGCAGCTCCTACAATGAGCAGTTCTTC. This rearrangement joins TRBV20-1 to TRBJ2-1; 10 nucleotides align to TRBD2. This CDR3 comprises 17 residues. J was trimmed by 0 bases and V by 3 bases; bases with no gene match: 8. CDR1 is DFQATT and CDR2 is SNEGSKA in the germline V gene (reference sequence).

This clonotype was seen at least ten times. This sequence joins TRBV24-1 and TRBJ2-3; 11 bases are shared with TRBD1. V shed 8 bases, J shed 5 bases, and the junction held 2 bases outside the gene matches. The CDR3 consists of 13 residues. CDR1 is KGHDR, CDR2 SFDVKD, per germline. CDR3 amino acids: CATTGTGGDTQYF. For the CDR3, the DNA is TGTGCCACCACTGGGACAGGGGGAGATACGCAGTATTTT.

Points on this clonotype: A read error is possible here, since a much larger clone lies one base away. The CDR3 sequence: CSVVQDHHGYTF. As DNA, the CDR3 is TGCAGCGTTGTGCAGGACCACCATGGCTACACCTTC. The chain employs TRBV29-1 and TRBJ1-2; D unresolved. Germline assignment: CDR1 SQVTM and CDR2 ANQGSEA. The CDR3 sequence is 12 residues long. The V end lost 4 bases, the J end lost 6 bases, and 12 bases lay between the germline ends.

The chain carries TRBV7-9 and TRBJ2-4, with TRBD1 matching 7 bases. This CDR3 is built from 15 residues. Germline values: CDR1 SEHNR, CDR2 FQNEAQ (reference sequence). Trimming cost V 6 bases and J 1 base; bases outside gene matches: 6. CDR3 residues: CASSPTGVAKNIQYF. Written as DNA, the CDR3 is TGTGCCAGCAGTCCCACAGGGGTGGCCAAAAACATTCAGTACTTC.

This clonotype was picked up many times. The chain links TRBV5-1 to TRBJ2-7, with D unclear. The CDR3 runs 11 residues. The germline V gene encodes CDR1 SGHRS and CDR2 YFSETQ. Trimming left V 0 bases short and J 5 bases short, with 3 bases between. The CDR3 nucleotides read TGCGCCAGCAGCTTGGACCACGAGCAGTACTTC. Translated: CASSLDHEQYF.

This clonotype was seen at least ten times. The chain carries TRBV5-1 and TRBJ1-1; TRBD1 matches 12 bases. V shed 4 bases and J 1 base; nucleotides not matched to a gene: 2. Germline CDR1 and CDR2: SGHRS and YFSETQ. This CDR3 spans 15 amino acids. The CDR3 sequence is CASSPGQGANTEAFF. CDR3 coding DNA: TGCGCCAGCAGCCCGGGACAGGGGGCGAACACTGAAGCTTTCTTT. Combining the CDR3 with reference TRBV5-1 and TRBJ1-1 gives the whole variable domain KAGVTQTPRYLIKTRGQQVTLSCSPISGHRSVSWYQQTPGQGLQFLFEYFSETQRNKGNFPGRFSGRQFSNSRSEMNVSTLELGDSALYLCASSPGQGANTEAFFGQGTRLTVV.

This clonotype was seen a few times. The rearrangement links TRBV5-5 to TRBJ1-5, with D unresolved. This CDR3 spans 13 amino acids. Trimming shortened V by 1 base and J by 4 bases, and 6 bases separated the two germline ends. Germline V gene data show CDR1 as SGHKS and CDR2 as YYEKEE (reference sequence). This chain's CDR3 is CASSLRYNQPQHF. Written as DNA, the CDR3 is TGTGCCAGCAGCTTGAGGTATAATCAGCCCCAGCATTTT.

Comments on this clonotype: A read error may be the cause here, since a much bigger clone is one base away. This rearrangement joins TRBV18 to TRBJ1-1; no clear D. The V gene's germline CDR1 is KGHSH and CDR2 LQKENI. CDR3 length equals 13 residues. In DNA, the CDR3 is TGTGCCAGCTCCCCCCCGGTGAACACTGAAACTTTCTTT. It yields the protein CASSPPVNTETFF.

This clonotype was found many times. This CDR3 is CASSFQVNTEAFF. As DNA, the CDR3 is TGTGCCAGCAGCTTCCAGGTGAACACTGAAGCTTTCTTT. V usage is TRBV7-3 and J usage is TRBJ1-1; D not certain. Trimming stripped 3 bases from V and 0 bases from J, with 5 bases between. The CDR3 length is 13 residues. Germline assignment: CDR1 SGHTA and CDR2 FQGTGA.

For this clonotype: A read error is possible here, since a much larger clone lies one base away. The V call is TRBV23-1, the J call TRBJ1-1; tentatively, D is TRBD1 (6 bases). TRBV23-1 is assigned to the ORF class and has an uncertain function. The length of the CDR3 is 21 residues. Deletions cut 1 base from V and 3 bases from J, with 30 bases between. CDR3 sequence: CASSQFHSLIIGGRFHTEAFF. The DNA of the CDR3 is TGCGCCAGCAGTCAATTCCATTCCCTCATAATCGGGGGCCGGTTTCACACTGAAGCTTTCTTT.

This clonotype was seen only a few times. It differs at one base from a far larger clone, so likely a read error. The rearrangement uses TRBV12-3 or TRBV12-4 and TRBJ2-7; D is ambiguous. This CDR3 region has 12 residues. CDR3 residues: CANSLRPYEQYF. Written as DNA, the CDR3 is TGTGCCAACAGTCTCCGACCCTACGAGCAGTACTTC.

The sample holds a few counts of this clonotype. The CDR3 spells CSGNKYQETQYF. The CDR3, as DNA: TGCAGTGGTAACAAGTACCAAGAGACCCAGTACTTC. The rearrangement links TRBV20-1 to TRBJ2-5; D not resolved. V dropped 7 bases and J dropped 0 bases, with 9 bases sitting between them. The CDR3 spans 12 residues. Germline CDR1 DFQATT, CDR2 SNEGSKA (reference sequence).

In its sample, this clonotype was seen many times. The rearrangement joins TRBV7-8 to TRBJ2-7; D is possibly TRBD2 (6 bases). CDR1 is SGHVS, CDR2 FQNEAQ, per germline. V was shortened by 1 base and J by 0 bases, with 13 bases between the two germline ends. The CDR3 is 16 amino acids. Written as DNA, the CDR3 is TGTGCCAGCAGCTTAGGGGGACTCCTGAGCTCCTACGAGCAGTACTTC. The encoded protein is CASSLGGLLSSYEQYF.

V is TRBV7-8 and J is TRBJ2-7; TRBD2 aligns across 7 bases. Germline CDR1 and CDR2: SGHVS and FQNEAQ. With V trimmed by 5 bases and J by 0 bases, 1 base remained unmatched. CDR3 length: 13 residues. The CDR3 DNA reads TGTGCCAGCAGCAGCGGGGCCTCCTACGAGCAGTACTTC. Translated, it gives CASSSGASYEQYF.

The gene calls are TRBV7-9 and TRBJ2-3; 12 nucleotides align to TRBD2. CDR3 length: 16 amino acids. Trimming removed 5 bases from V and 4 bases from J; junction bases left unmatched: 7. In germline, CDR1 is SEHNR, CDR2 FQNEAQ (reference sequence). CDR3 nucleotides: TGTGCCAGCAGCCCCGAGACTAGCGGGAGTTCAGATACGCAGTATTTT. Protein product: CASSPETSGSSDTQYF.

This clonotype showed up many times. This chain uses TRBV28 with TRBJ1-1, with unresolved D. The CDR3 has 11 amino acids. V gave up 7 bases and J gave up 0 bases, with 3 bases separating them. Germline V CDR1 and CDR2: MDHEN, SYDVKM. In DNA, the CDR3 is TGTGCCAGCACAGTGAACACTGAAGCTTTCTTT. Translating it yields CASTVNTEAFF.